This T cell receptor (beta chain) was identified during a study of neoadjuvant nivolumab and ipilimumab in lung cancer. Study results and limitations: TCR richness and clonality were higher in tumors than adjacent uninvolved lung.

Profiling relied on immunoSEQ multiplex PCR, and the TCRdb table lists in-frame clones only, not all of them. The table shows 25,000 to 30,000 clones, with about 85% occurring only once. A word on this clone: Antigen unknown.

The CDR3 spans 16 residues. V lost 5 bases and J lost 4; bases outside the gene matches: 10. CDR1 and CDR2 (germline): LNHNV, YYDKDF (reference sequence). V usage is TRBV15 and J usage is TRBJ2-5, with TRBD1 identical over 10 bases. The specimen was peripheral blood, collected before neoadjuvant nivolumab, alone or with ipilimumab. This clonotype was obtained from an adult with non-small cell lung cancer. The chain's CDR3 is CATSLQGTGVGETQYF. The CDR3 nucleotides are TGTGCCACCAGCCTTCAGGGGACAGGGGTGGGAGAGACCCAGTACTTC.